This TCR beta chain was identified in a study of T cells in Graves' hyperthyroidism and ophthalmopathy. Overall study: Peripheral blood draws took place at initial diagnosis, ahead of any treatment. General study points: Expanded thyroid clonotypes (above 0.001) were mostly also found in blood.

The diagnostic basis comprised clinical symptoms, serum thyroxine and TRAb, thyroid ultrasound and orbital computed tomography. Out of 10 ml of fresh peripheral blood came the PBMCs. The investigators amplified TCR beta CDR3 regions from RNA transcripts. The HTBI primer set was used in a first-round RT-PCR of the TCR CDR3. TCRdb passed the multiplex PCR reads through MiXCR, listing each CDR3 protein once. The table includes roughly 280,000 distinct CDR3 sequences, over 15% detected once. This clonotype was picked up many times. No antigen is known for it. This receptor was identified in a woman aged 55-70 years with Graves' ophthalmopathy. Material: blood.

Written as DNA, the CDR3 is TGCAGTGCTACGACAGGGGGCCGAGAGCCCCAGCATTTT. Protein product: CSATTGGREPQHF. The rearrangement links TRBV20-1 to TRBJ1-5; 10 positions match TRBD1. Per the germline V gene, CDR1 is DFQATT and CDR2 is SNEGSKA (reference sequence). V lost 4 bases to trimming and J lost 8 bases; unmatched junction nucleotides: 5. The CDR3 length is 13 residues.